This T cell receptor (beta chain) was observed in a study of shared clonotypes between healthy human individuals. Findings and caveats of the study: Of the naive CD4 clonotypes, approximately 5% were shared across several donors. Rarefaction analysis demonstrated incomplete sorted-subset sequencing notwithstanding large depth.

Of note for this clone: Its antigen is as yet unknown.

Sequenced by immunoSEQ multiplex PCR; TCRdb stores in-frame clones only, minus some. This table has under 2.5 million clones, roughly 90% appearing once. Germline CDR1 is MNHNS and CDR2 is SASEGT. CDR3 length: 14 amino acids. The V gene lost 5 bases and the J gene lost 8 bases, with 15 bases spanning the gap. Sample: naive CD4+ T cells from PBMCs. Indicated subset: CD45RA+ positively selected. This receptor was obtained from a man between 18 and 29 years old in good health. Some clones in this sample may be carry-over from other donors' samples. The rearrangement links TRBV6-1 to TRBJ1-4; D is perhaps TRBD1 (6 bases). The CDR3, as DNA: TGTGCCAGCAGTCCCATGGGGGCTAGCGAAAAACTGTTTTTT. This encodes CASSPMGASEKLFF.